This T cell receptor beta chain is drawn from a study of human T cells and chemical hapten exposure. TCRdb reprocessed the RACE reads with MiXCR, giving one entry per CDR3 protein. Of under 65,000 distinct CDR3 sequences in the sample, around 9.3% are singletons; the top ten hold 4% to 5.5%. This sample's time point: patch test 1, 2 weeks after DPC sensitization. The treatment is: therapeutic diphenylcyclopropenone sensitization with weekly scalp DPC. This CDR3 comprises 16 residues. The V and J ends lost 3 bases and 4 bases, in that order; junction bases with no gene match: 8. CDR1 and CDR2 from the germline V gene are MGHRA and YSYEKL. This clonotype occurred a few times.

This rearrangement joins TRBV4-1 to TRBJ2-3; 9 bases fit TRBD1. The specimen was whole blood, collected in connection with sensitization to the hapten diphenylcyclopropenone (DPC). The clonotype comes from a woman aged 50 to 60 with alopecia areata. Some clones in this sample may be carry-over from other donors' samples. DNA of the CDR3: TGCGCCAGCAGCCACACCCCGGGACAGGGTGCAGATACGCAGTATTTT. Translated, it gives CASSHTPGQGADTQYF.